This T cell receptor beta chain was found in a study of cytomegalovirus exposure and HLA in healthy donors. Points from the study as a whole: According to an earlier analysis, most TCR beta V segments yielded productive rearrangements about 90% or about 30% of the time.

As regards this clone: Its target is unknown.

V shed 4 bases, J shed 6 bases, and the junction held 18 bases outside the gene matches. Germline V CDR1 and CDR2: SGDLS, YYNGEE. The CDR3 consists of 18 residues. The primer mix had 60 Vbeta and 13 Jbeta primers. Assay: immunoSEQ multiplex PCR; the TCRdb copy retains only in-frame clones and omits some. This table holds about 140,000 clones, around 90% found once. Sample: PBMCs. This clonotype was obtained from a woman between 40 and 55 years old in good health and CMV-seronegative. The rearrangement links TRBV9 to TRBJ2-1; TRBD2 matches at 8 bases. In DNA form, the CDR3 reads TGTGCCAGCAGCTACCTACCCTCTCACGGGAGGGGAACCAATGAGCAGTTCTTC. As protein: CASSYLPSHGRGTNEQFF.